The 13 T cell receptor beta chains in this list originate from one sample, sequenced in a study of circulating and synovial CD4+ cells in juvenile arthritis. Generated by immunoSEQ multiplex PCR, the TCRdb table keeps only in-frame clones and is missing some. Here the sample spans 11,000 to 15,000 clones, 65% to 85% being singletons. Sequencing input: CD4+ T cells from synovial fluid. The receptors shown here come from a human patient with juvenile idiopathic arthritis. Some clones in this sample may be carry-over from other donors' samples.

The DNA for the CDR3 is TGTGCCAGCAGCTTAGGACAGGGGGCCCCCAAAGCTTTCTTT. Protein sequence: CASSLGQGAPKAFF. The chain combines TRBV7-2 with TRBJ1-1; 10 nucleotides align to TRBD1. The CDR3 extends over 14 amino acids. The ends lost 1 base at V and 9 bases at J; junction bases unmatched: 5. In germline, CDR1 is SGHTA, CDR2 FQGNSA.

Written as DNA, the CDR3 is TGTGCCAGCTCACCAACTAGCGCCCTAGCCAACACCGGGGAGCTGTTTTTT. As protein: CASSPTSALANTGELFF. The genes are TRBV18 and TRBJ2-2; 7 bases are a match to TRBD2. V lost 2 bases to trimming and J lost 2 bases; unmatched junction nucleotides: 8. There are 17 residues in the CDR3. From germline, CDR1 is KGHSH and CDR2 LQKENI.

About this clone: The identical CDR3 is also encoded by other nucleotide sequences in the sample. The chain has TRBV5-8 and TRBJ2-3, with TRBD1 as a possible D gene (6 bases). The germline V gene has CDR1 SGHTS and CDR2 YDEGEE. There are 15 residues in the CDR3. V gave up 4 bases and J gave up 1 base, with 13 bases separating them. The CDR3 spells CASSLWDTRTDTQYF. In DNA, the CDR3 is TGTGCCAGCAGCCTATGGGACACTCGCACAGATACGCAGTATTTT.

The chain is built from TRBV2 and TRBJ2-2; TRBD2 agrees at 10 bases. The V segment lost 6 bases and the J segment 4 bases; nucleotides outside the gene matches: 8. This CDR3 comprises 16 residues. Germline-derived CDR1 and CDR2 are SNHLY and FYNNEI. Here the CDR3 DNA reads TGTGCCAGCAGGACGGGGACTAGCGAACTCACCGGGGAGCTGTTTTTT. This translates into CASRTGTSELTGELFF.

CDR3 residues: CASSLGLAVSYEQYF. CDR3 nucleotide sequence: TGTGCCAGCAGTTTGGGACTAGCGGTTTCCTACGAGCAGTACTTC. The chain couples TRBV27 to TRBJ2-7; 11 bases line up with TRBD2. Germline V CDR1 and CDR2: MNHEY, SMNVEV (reference sequence). V lost 3 bases and J lost 1; bases outside the gene matches: 2. CDR3 size: 15 residues.

The sample holds one count of this clone. The genes are TRBV2 and TRBJ2-7; 13 nucleotides line up with TRBD2. From germline, CDR1 is SNHLY and CDR2 FYNNEI. V dropped 6 bases and J dropped 0; count of bases not matched to a gene: 11. The CDR3 is 18 residues long. The chain's CDR3 is CASREGLAGPYSSYEQYF. The CDR3 DNA reads TGTGCCAGCAGGGAGGGACTAGCGGGACCCTATAGCTCCTACGAGCAGTACTTC. The full variable domain, with the rest looked up from reference TRBV2 and TRBJ2-7, is EPEVTQTPSHQVTQMGQEVILRCVPISNHLYFYWYRQILGQKVEFLVSFYNNEISEKSEIFDDQFSVERPDGSNFTLKIRSTKLEDSAMYFCASREGLAGPYSSYEQYFGPGTRLTVT.

The rearrangement uses TRBV2 and TRBJ2-2; the D gene is possibly TRBD1 (6 bases). CDR1 is SNHLY, CDR2 FYNNEI, per germline. V lost 0 bases, J lost 2 bases, and 10 bases lay in between. The CDR3 covers 16 residues. The CDR3, as DNA: TGTGCCAGCAGTGAAGCGTCCAGGGGAAACACCGGGGAGCTGTTTTTT. Encoded protein: CASSEASRGNTGELFF.

The sample holds a few counts of this clone. V and J are TRBV6-6 and TRBJ1-2; 8 bases agree with TRBD1. The CDR3 is 13 amino acids. Germline V CDR1 and CDR2: MNHNY, SVGAGI (reference sequence). V lost 5 bases and J lost 6; bases outside the gene matches: 5. In DNA, the CDR3 is TGTGCCAGCAGTGGACGACAGGGGAATGGCTACACCTTC. Its protein is CASSGRQGNGYTF.

The rearrangement uses TRBV5-1 and TRBJ2-5; D might be TRBD2 (6 bases). This CDR3 has 13 residues. V lost 3 bases and J 4 bases, leaving 10 bases between the germline ends. Looked up from germline, CDR1 is SGHRS and CDR2 is YFSETQ. The CDR3 sequence: CASSWRGGETQYF. CDR3 bases: TGCGCCAGCAGCTGGAGGGGCGGAGAGACCCAGTACTTC.

The chain couples TRBV27 to TRBJ2-5, with D possibly TRBD2 on 6 matching bases. Germline values: CDR1 MNHEY, CDR2 SMNVEV (reference sequence). The CDR3 sequence is 15 residues long. Trimming took 6 bases from V and 3 from J, leaving 17 bases between them. The CDR3 loop is CASRGSGKPKETQYF. The CDR3 DNA sequence: TGTGCCAGCAGGGGTAGCGGAAAACCTAAAGAGACCCAGTACTTC.

The chain links TRBV28 to TRBJ1-5, with D uncertain. V shed 1 base and J shed 3 bases, with 7 bases lying between them. The CDR3 is 14 residues long. Germline V gene lookup returns CDR1 MDHEN and CDR2 SYDVKM. CDR3 in DNA: TGTGCCAGCAGTTTATTGAGCAACAATCAGCCCCAGCATTTT. It codes for CASSLLSNNQPQHF.

This clone has a single count. This chain connects TRBV7-2 to TRBJ2-2; possible D gene TRBD1, 7 bases. This CDR3 has 14 amino acids. Trimming shortened V by 6 bases and J by 5 bases, and 13 bases separated the two germline ends. Looked up from germline, CDR1 is SGHTA and CDR2 is FQGNSA. The CDR3 is CASREGAMTGELFF. The CDR3 nucleotides read TGTGCCAGCAGGGAGGGGGCCATGACCGGGGAGCTGTTTTTT.

The chain links TRBV7-8 to TRBJ2-7; D might be TRBD1 (6 bases). Germline CDR1 reads SGHVS; CDR2 reads FQNEAQ. This CDR3 region has 15 residues. Trimming left V 5 bases short and J 0 bases short, with 14 bases between. The CDR3 region has the DNA TGTGCCAGCAGCCCAAACCAGGGGTTCTCCTACGAGCAGTACTTC. Amino acid sequence: CASSPNQGFSYEQYF.